These 18 T cell receptor beta chains originate from one sample sequenced in a study of graft-versus-host responses after intestinal transplantation. Their antigens are not known. Some clones are missing from TCRdb's copy, which holds only in-frame ones; the method was immunoSEQ multiplex PCR. The repertoire has about 100,000 clones, 90% to 95% of them found once; the top ten carry about 0.18%. The sample here was unstimulated CD4+ T cells sorted from spleen or lymph node cells, taken before transplant. Receptor source: a human donor who was the organ donor for an intestinal transplant.

This clone was recorded only once. This chain connects TRBV4-2 to TRBJ2-7, with 7 bases that match TRBD1. J gave up 3 bases and V 4 bases, and 9 bases lay outside the gene matches. This CDR3 is built from 15 residues. Germline CDR1 is LGHNA and CDR2 is YNFKEQ. CDR3 DNA sequence: TGTGCCAGCAGCCGGCCCGGGACAGAGAACTACGAGCAGTACTTC. Translated: CASSRPGTENYEQYF.

The chain combines TRBV7-2 with TRBJ2-1; D not resolved. The germline V gene encodes CDR1 SGHTA and CDR2 FQGNSA. V dropped 2 bases and J dropped 0 bases, with 8 bases sitting between them. This CDR3 is built from 15 residues. The CDR3 reads CASSLSRSSYNEQFF. CDR3 DNA: TGTGCCAGCAGCTTAAGCCGGAGCTCCTACAATGAGCAGTTCTTC.

The chain combines TRBV5-6 with TRBJ1-5; a possible D gene is TRBD1 (6 bases). Germline CDR1 and CDR2: SGHDT and YYEEEE. V gave up 1 base and J gave up 4 bases, with 9 bases separating them. This CDR3 is built from 14 residues. CDR3 sequence reads: CASSLYRENQPQHF. As DNA, the CDR3 is TGTGCCAGCAGCTTGTACAGGGAGAATCAGCCCCAGCATTTT.

The rearrangement uses TRBV30 and TRBJ2-7, with 7 positions matching TRBD1. This CDR3 is built from 14 residues. The V segment lost 8 bases and the J segment 2 bases; nucleotides outside the gene matches: 12. The V gene's germline CDR1 is GTSNPN and CDR2 SVGIG (reference sequence). The CDR3 spells CATTVGQQTYEQYF. The CDR3 DNA follows: TGTGCCACCACCGTGGGACAGCAAACCTACGAGCAGTACTTC.

The CDR3 DNA reads as TGTGCCAGCAGTGAGAGGACAGCCGCAGAGGGTGAGGAAAAACTGTTTTTT. It is translated as CASSERTAAEGEEKLFF. The chain joins TRBV2 to TRBJ1-4, with D perhaps matching TRBD1 (6 bases). Trimming took 3 bases from V and 8 from J, leaving 22 bases between them. The CDR3 is 17 amino acids. Per germline, CDR1 SNHLY and CDR2 FYNNEI.

J is TRBJ2-2 and V is TRBV4-2; 10 nucleotides agree with TRBD2. From germline, CDR1 is LGHNA and CDR2 YNFKEQ. The V and J ends lost 0 bases and 7 bases, in that order; junction bases with no gene match: 5. The CDR3 runs to 16 residues. The CDR3 DNA reads TGTGCCAGCAGCCAAGATTGGGCTAGCGGGGGCGGGGAGCTGTTTTTT. Translation gives CASSQDWASGGGELFF.

The V gene is TRBV9, the J gene TRBJ2-1; a weak D match, TRBD1 (6 bases). The germline CDR1 and CDR2 sequences are SGDLS and YYNGEE. With 3 bases removed from V and 8 bases from J, the gap between germline ends came to 12 bases. The CDR3 runs to 13 residues. CDR3 nucleotide sequence: TGTGCCAGCAGCGCTATGACAGGCTATGAGCAGTTCTTC. Its protein product is CASSAMTGYEQFF.

This sequence joins TRBV5-5 and TRBJ2-2; no definite D call. The CDR3 is 15 residues long. Germline CDR1 reads SGHKS; CDR2 reads YYEKEE (reference sequence). V lost 4 bases to trimming and J lost 4 bases, with 14 bases between them. The CDR3, as DNA: TGTGCCAGCAGCGGCGGCCTCTCGGGCACCGGGGAGCTGTTTTTT. Its protein product is CASSGGLSGTGELFF.

This clone was seen just once. This chain joins TRBV5-4 and TRBJ1-2, with D tentatively TRBD1 (5 bases). V was trimmed by 0 bases and J by 6 bases, leaving 9 bases between them. Germline CDR1 and CDR2: SGHNT and YYREEE (reference sequence). There are 13 residues in the CDR3. The CDR3 here is CASSLAGRDGYTF. The CDR3 coding sequence is TGTGCCAGCAGCTTGGCAGGGAGGGATGGCTACACCTTC.

The chain recombines TRBV27 with TRBJ1-5; TRBD1 is a possible D gene (6 bases). The CDR3 consists of 15 residues. The germline gives CDR1 MNHEY, CDR2 SMNVEV (reference sequence). V dropped 5 bases and J dropped 4 bases, with 15 bases sitting between them. The DNA for the CDR3 is TGTGCCAGCAGTAAACAGGGAAAGTTTAATCAGCCCCAGCATTTT. Translation gives CASSKQGKFNQPQHF.

The CDR3 here is CASSRKTSGGAADTQYF. The DNA for the CDR3 is TGTGCCAGCAGCCGCAAGACTAGCGGGGGAGCGGCAGATACGCAGTATTTT. V gene TRBV5-4 combines with J gene TRBJ2-3; TRBD2 agrees at 12 bases. V lost 4 bases, J lost 4 bases, and 10 bases stayed unmatched. Looked up from germline, CDR1 is SGHNT and CDR2 is YYREEE (reference sequence). The CDR3 covers 17 residues.

The chain employs TRBV4-1 and TRBJ1-2; 11 bases align to TRBD1. The CDR3 extends over 15 amino acids. V lost 2 bases to trimming and J lost 3 bases; unmatched junction nucleotides: 2. The germline CDR1 and CDR2 sequences are MGHRA and YSYEKL. This CDR3 reads CASSQSGQGDYGYTF. In DNA, the CDR3 is TGCGCCAGCAGCCAATCGGGACAGGGGGACTATGGCTACACCTTC.

The V call is TRBV7-2, the J call TRBJ2-3, with no clear D. Germline V CDR1 and CDR2: SGHTA, FQGNSA. The CDR3 sequence is 12 residues long. The V end was cut by 4 bases, the J end by 7 bases, with 9 bases between. The CDR3 protein is CASSSERNTQYF. Written as DNA, the CDR3 is TGTGCCAGCAGCTCCGAGCGAAATACGCAGTATTTT.

The chain carries TRBV6-1 and TRBJ2-1; TRBD2 matches at 12 bases. In germline, CDR1 is MNHNS, CDR2 SASEGT. V shed 4 bases and J 2 bases; nucleotides not matched to a gene: 3. The CDR3 runs 16 residues. The CDR3 loop is CASSAGLAGPYNEQFF. CDR3 sequence (DNA): TGTGCCAGCAGTGCCGGACTAGCGGGGCCCTACAATGAGCAGTTCTTC.

Comment on this clone: Likely a read error: the CDR3 ends without its conserved phenylalanine or tryptophan. The DNA is omitted, as the CDR3 cannot be located on it reliably, and the CDR3 follows TCRdb's listing. The chain recombines TRBV23-1 with TRBJ1-5. TRBV23-1 is designated an ORF whose function remains uncertain. A total of 13 residues make up the CDR3, ends included. The CDR3 here is CASTLAGREVNPG.

The rearrangement uses TRBV6-5 and TRBJ2-7; perhaps TRBD1 as D (7 bases). From germline, CDR1 is MNHEY and CDR2 SVGAGI. CDR3 length: 13 residues. V lost 6 bases and J lost 3, with 12 bases in between. The CDR3 sequence is CASRGRTGYEQYF. The CDR3 nucleotides read TGTGCCAGCAGGGGGAGGACAGGCTACGAGCAGTACTTC.

The genes are TRBV11-2 and TRBJ1-2, with 9 bases matching TRBD1. The length of the CDR3 is 13 residues. CDR1 is SGHAT and CDR2 is FQNNGV in the germline V gene. V dropped 4 bases and J dropped 8; count of bases not matched to a gene: 5. The CDR3 is CASSSGQGGGYTF. In DNA, the CDR3 is TGTGCCAGCAGCTCGGGACAGGGAGGAGGCTACACCTTC. Supplemented by reference TRBV11-2 and TRBJ1-2, the full variable domain reads EAGVAQSPRYKIIEKRQSVAFWCNPISGHATLYWYQQILGQGPKLLIQFQNNGVVDDSQLPKDRFSAERLKGVDSTLKIQPAKLEDSAVYLCASSSGQGGGYTFGSGTRLTVV.

This chain uses TRBV5-4 with TRBJ1-4; D may be TRBD1 (5 bases). V lost 1 base and J lost 7, with 11 bases in between. The CDR3 loop spans 14 amino acids. Germline CDR1 reads SGHNT; CDR2 reads YYREEE (reference sequence). The CDR3 DNA follows: TGTGCCAGCAGCTTGCGGCAGGGTGGTGAAAAACTGTTTTTT. Protein sequence: CASSLRQGGEKLFF.